These 26 T cell receptor beta chains originate from one sample sequenced in a study of OX40 agonist ivuxolimab in advanced cancers. Repertoires were generated with immunoSEQ multiplex PCR, while TCRdb's copy carries only in-frame clones and drops some. This table has under 100,000 clones, roughly 88% appearing once. The input for sequencing was CD4+ or CD8+ T cells sorted from blood, taken in a trial of the OX40 agonist ivuxolimab. All receptors come from an adult with an advanced solid tumor such as melanoma, head and neck, liver or kidney cancer.

This sequence joins TRBV18 and TRBJ2-7, with D tentatively TRBD1 (6 bases). Looked up from germline, CDR1 is KGHSH and CDR2 is LQKENI. This CDR3 has 16 residues. Trimming stripped 2 bases from V and 0 bases from J, with 14 bases between. The CDR3 spells CASSPWLTGSSYEQYF. The DNA of the CDR3 is TGTGCCAGCTCACCATGGCTTACAGGGAGCTCCTACGAGCAGTACTTC.

The rearrangement links TRBV4-3 to TRBJ1-1; D is unresolved. This CDR3 has 14 amino acids. Trimming took 4 bases from V and 0 from J, leaving 9 bases between them. Germline CDR1 reads LGHNA; CDR2 reads YSLEER. CDR3 in DNA: TGCGCCAGCAGCCGCCTAAACATGAACACTGAAGCTTTCTTT. Its translation: CASSRLNMNTEAFF.

This rearrangement joins TRBV5-6 to TRBJ2-5, with 9 bases fitting TRBD2. The J segment lost 3 bases and the V segment lost 1 base, leaving 4 bases of the junction unmatched. CDR1 is SGHDT, CDR2 YYEEEE, per germline. The CDR3 is made up of 15 amino acids. CDR3 protein: CASSLFASGKETQYF. CDR3 bases: TGTGCCAGCAGCTTGTTTGCTAGCGGGAAAGAGACCCAGTACTTC.

The chain recombines TRBV5-1 with TRBJ2-1; D unclear. The CDR3 length is 15 residues. Germline V gene data show CDR1 as SGHRS and CDR2 as YFSETQ. Deletions cut 2 bases from V and 0 bases from J, with 9 bases between. The CDR3 reads CASSLDRSSYNEQFF. The CDR3 DNA reads as TGCGCCAGCAGCTTAGACCGGAGCTCCTACAATGAGCAGTTCTTC.

This chain joins TRBV6-1 and TRBJ1-5, with TRBD1 matching over 7 bases. CDR3 length: 14 residues. Germline V gene data show CDR1 as MNHNS and CDR2 as SASEGT. V dropped 4 bases and J dropped 6; count of bases not matched to a gene: 6. Here the CDR3 reads CASSGGTAGQPQHF. CDR3 in DNA: TGTGCCAGCAGTGGAGGGACAGCCGGTCAGCCCCAGCATTTT.

This chain connects TRBV19 to TRBJ1-4, with D perhaps matching TRBD1 (6 bases). The length of the CDR3 is 13 residues. Germline V gives CDR1 LNHDA, CDR2 SQIVND (reference sequence). Trimming left V 7 bases short and J 7 bases short, with 13 bases between. The CDR3 is CASNEGGFEKLFF. The CDR3 DNA reads TGTGCCAGTAATGAGGGGGGTTTTGAAAAACTGTTTTTT.

The chain recombines TRBV5-1 with TRBJ2-7, with 8 bases that match TRBD1. The CDR3 runs to 14 residues. Germline assignment: CDR1 SGHRS and CDR2 YFSETQ. Losses at the gene ends were 3 bases for V and 4 bases for J; bases not matched to a gene: 6. The CDR3 nucleotides are TGCGCCAGCAGCTCCACAGGGGGGAAGTACGAGCAGTACTTC. It is translated as CASSSTGGKYEQYF.

The chain recombines TRBV6-6 with TRBJ1-1; no definite D call. V was cut by 7 bases and J by 1 base, with 10 bases left in between. The CDR3 runs to 13 residues. In germline, CDR1 is MNHNY, CDR2 SVGAGI (reference sequence). CDR3 loop: CASTLTGNTEAFF. CDR3 DNA: TGTGCCAGCACTCTAACCGGGAACACTGAAGCTTTCTTT.

The chain couples TRBV7-2 to TRBJ2-1, with 11 bases that match TRBD2. Per germline, CDR1 SGHTA and CDR2 FQGNSA. The CDR3 covers 15 residues. The V gene end was trimmed by 5 bases and the J gene end by 2 bases; junction bases not matched to a gene: 2. CDR3 coding DNA: TGTGCCAGCAGCCCGACTAGCGGGGCCTACAATGAGCAGTTCTTC. Translated, it gives CASSPTSGAYNEQFF.

This clone was counted a single time. The chain recombines TRBV15 with TRBJ1-3; D remains unclear. The length of the CDR3 is 15 residues. Per germline, CDR1 LNHNV and CDR2 YYDKDF (reference sequence). The ends were cut back, 2 bases at V and 4 bases at J, with 12 bases in the middle. The CDR3 sequence is CATSRSYTKGNTIYF. For the CDR3, the DNA is TGTGCCACCAGCAGAAGCTATACGAAAGGAAACACCATATATTTT.

J is TRBJ2-5 and V is TRBV19; 13 bases match TRBD2. The CDR3 extends over 15 amino acids. J was trimmed by 6 bases and V by 6 bases; bases with no gene match: 7. CDR1 LNHDA and CDR2 SQIVND come from the germline V gene (reference sequence). CDR3 nucleotide sequence: TGTGCCAGTAGCAGGACTAGCGGGGGCGGGCAGACCCAGTACTTC. Its protein product is CASSRTSGGGQTQYF.

CDR3 bases: TGTGCCAGCAGTTTATTTGGGCAGAACCGGCAGTTCTTC. Translating it yields CASSLFGQNRQFF. V usage is TRBV27 and J usage is TRBJ2-1; no reliable D call. V gave up 1 base and J gave up 12 bases, with 13 bases separating them. The CDR3 totals 13 residues. CDR1 is MNHEY and CDR2 is SMNVEV in the germline V gene (reference sequence).

The chain uses TRBV30 and TRBJ2-7; 7 bases are shared with TRBD1. This CDR3 is built from 13 residues. V shed 4 bases and J 4 bases; nucleotides not matched to a gene: 7. Germline lookup yields CDR1 GTSNPN and CDR2 SVGIG (reference sequence). The CDR3 is CAWTQQGMYEQYF. The DNA for the CDR3 is TGTGCCTGGACCCAACAGGGGATGTACGAGCAGTACTTC.

V gene TRBV5-8 combines with J gene TRBJ1-4; D is unclear. CDR3 length: 13 amino acids. The ends were cut back, 7 bases at V and 0 bases at J, with 7 bases in the middle. Germline assignment: CDR1 SGHTS and CDR2 YDEGEE. CDR3 sequence: CASAYATNEKLFF. The CDR3, as DNA: TGTGCCAGCGCATATGCAACTAATGAAAAACTGTTTTTT.

The chain employs TRBV6-1 and TRBJ1-1; no reliable D call. Trimming took 0 bases from V and 11 from J, leaving 13 bases between them. The CDR3 sequence is 13 residues long. CDR1 MNHNS and CDR2 SASEGT come from the germline V gene. The CDR3 reads CASSEARDFGAFF. DNA of the CDR3: TGTGCCAGCAGTGAAGCGCGGGATTTTGGGGCTTTCTTT.

This chain connects TRBV7-9 to TRBJ1-1; D might be TRBD1 (5 bases). V lost 5 bases, J lost 6 bases, and 19 bases lay in between. Per the germline V gene, CDR1 is SEHNR and CDR2 is FQNEAQ (reference sequence). The CDR3 is 15 residues long. The CDR3 spells CASSPIRDGISEAFF. CDR3 DNA: TGTGCCAGCAGCCCAATAAGGGACGGCATCTCTGAAGCTTTCTTT.

The V and J genes are TRBV5-1 and TRBJ2-6; D not certain. Germline V gene lookup returns CDR1 SGHRS and CDR2 YFSETQ. Trimming removed 4 bases at V and 4 bases at J, with 12 bases between. The CDR3 sequence is 15 residues long. CDR3 nucleotide sequence: TGCGCCAGCAGCGCCGCCCTCGTGGGGGCCAACGTCCTGACTTTC. Protein sequence: CASSAALVGANVLTF.

V usage is TRBV4-1 and J usage is TRBJ2-7; D unresolved. This CDR3 has 15 residues. Germline V gene lookup returns CDR1 MGHRA and CDR2 YSYEKL. Trimming took 1 base from V and 3 from J, leaving 13 bases between them. CDR3 DNA: TGCGCCAGCAGCCAAGGGCAGGTAGGCATCTACGAGCAGTACTTC. It codes for CASSQGQVGIYEQYF.

The J gene is TRBJ1-1, the V gene TRBV10-3; D is perhaps TRBD1 (6 bases). The CDR3 loop spans 14 amino acids. From germline, CDR1 is ENHRY and CDR2 SYGVKD. Between the trimmed V and J ends, which lost 7 bases and 0 bases, there was a span of 12 bases. In DNA, the CDR3 is TGTGCCATCACAGCCGGGACAATGAACACTGAAGCTTTCTTT. Protein: CAITAGTMNTEAFF.

The genes are TRBV9 and TRBJ1-2; TRBD1 might be the D (5 bases). Germline CDR1 is SGDLS and CDR2 is YYNGEE. The CDR3 covers 14 residues. The ends were cut back, 3 bases at V and 8 bases at J, with 17 bases in the middle. In DNA form, the CDR3 reads TGTGCCAGCAGCGCGCAGGAGGGGAAGAAAGGCTACACCTTC. Protein: CASSAQEGKKGYTF.

The chain combines TRBV28 with TRBJ1-1; D is ambiguous. V gave up 2 bases and J gave up 4 bases, with 11 bases separating them. Germline lookup yields CDR1 MDHEN and CDR2 SYDVKM. This CDR3 spans 14 amino acids. The CDR3 nucleotides are TGTGCCAGCAGTTTACCGCCGATCCTCACTGAAGCTTTCTTT. This sequence encodes CASSLPPILTEAFF.

This clone was recorded only once. The rearrangement links TRBV7-8 to TRBJ2-5; a possible D gene is TRBD2 (6 bases). V lost 1 base and J 1 base, leaving 16 bases between the germline ends. The CDR3 is 17 amino acids. In germline, CDR1 is SGHVS, CDR2 FQNEAQ. CDR3 DNA: TGTGCCAGCAGCTTAGTAGGGCTAGCGACCGCCCAAGAGACCCAGTACTTC. Translated, it gives CASSLVGLATAQETQYF.

This clone was found once. At one boundary the junction diverges from the germline segment, which might be a read error. The same CDR3 arises from other DNA sequences in this sample as well. The chain recombines TRBV30 with TRBJ1-2; no definite D call. CDR3 size: 13 residues. Germline lookup yields CDR1 GTSNPN and CDR2 SVGIG (reference sequence). CDR3: CAWSPGSNYGYTF. CDR3 sequence (DNA): TGTGCCTGGAGCCCAGGCTCTAATTATGGCTACACCTTC.

The chain employs TRBV10-3 and TRBJ2-1; 8 nucleotides align to TRBD2. The CDR3 length is 14 residues. CDR1 is ENHRY and CDR2 is SYGVKD in the germline V gene. Trimming cost V 5 bases and J 8 bases; bases outside gene matches: 8. Here the CDR3 reads CAISSSGDGDEQFF. CDR3 DNA: TGTGCCATCAGTAGTAGCGGGGATGGGGATGAGCAGTTCTTC.

The rearrangement joins TRBV9 to TRBJ2-1, with D possibly matching TRBD2 (5 bases). The V end was cut by 0 bases, the J end by 7 bases, with 14 bases between. The CDR3 runs to 15 residues. The germline gives CDR1 SGDLS, CDR2 YYNGEE. The chain's CDR3 is CASSVERGQLNEQFF. The CDR3 DNA sequence: TGTGCCAGCAGCGTAGAGCGAGGGCAATTAAATGAGCAGTTCTTC.

This sequence joins TRBV5-4 and TRBJ2-2; no reliable D call. The CDR3 spans 14 residues. The V end was cut by 0 bases, the J end by 5 bases, with 8 bases between. Germline V gene data show CDR1 as SGHNT and CDR2 as YYREEE (reference sequence). The CDR3 sequence: CASSLASRTGELFF. CDR3 coding DNA: TGTGCCAGCAGCTTGGCGAGTCGAACCGGGGAGCTGTTTTTT. The full variable domain, its missing parts supplied by reference TRBV5-4 and TRBJ2-2, is ETGVTQSPTHLIKTRGQQVTLRCSSQSGHNTVSWYQQALGQGPQFIFQYYREEENGRGNFPPRFSGLQFPNYSSELNVNALELDDSALYLCASSLASRTGELFFGEGSRLTVL.